The rows below give T cell receptor beta chains drawn from one sample of a study of blood T cell repertoires in COVID-19. The protocol was immunoSEQ multiplex PCR, while the TCRdb copy is restricted to in-frame clones and leaves out a portion. The sample lists fewer than 250,000 clones, roughly 90% occurring once. Material for sequencing was PBMCs or T cells enriched from blood (not recorded which). These receptors all stem from a woman aged 25 to 39 with acute COVID-19. Each CDR3 is given with its conserved first and last residue. A D gene is named only where the DNA matches it firmly. Only part of the rows carry a size: once, few, many, or a class if the clone is expanded.

clone size,V gene,J gene,D gene,CDR3 DNA,CDR3 protein
few,TRBV18,TRBJ2-5,TRBD1,TGTGCCAGCTCAGAGGGAAGTCATGGGACAGGGGAAGAGACCCAGTACTTC,CASSEGSHGTGEETQYF
NA,TRBV12-5,TRBJ1-5,NA,TGTGCTAGTGGCCTGACCGCGGGTTCGGGCAATCAGCCCCAGCATTTT,CASGLTAGSGNQPQHF
NA,TRBV29-1,TRBJ2-5,TRBD2,TGCAGCGTTGAGGGCGGGGGAGAGACCCAGTACTTC,CSVEGGGETQYF
NA,TRBV9,TRBJ2-7,TRBD1,TGTGCCAGCAGCGCCCGGGACAGGGGAACCGAGCAGTACTTC,CASSARDRGTEQYF
NA,TRBV10-1,TRBJ1-2,TRBD1,TGCGCCAGCAGTCCTGGACAGGGATCAAATGGCTACACCTTC,CASSPGQGSNGYTF
NA,TRBV7-2,TRBJ1-4,NA,TGTGCCAGCGGCCCCAGGGGATCCAATGAAAAACTGTTTTTT,CASGPRGSNEKLFF
NA,TRBV10-1,TRBJ1-1,NA,TGCGCCAGCAGTGAGGAGGGTGGCACTGAAGCTTTCTTT,CASSEEGGTEAFF
NA,TRBV5-1,TRBJ1-2,TRBD1,TGCGCCAGCAGCCCCGGGACAGGGGTAGACTATGGCTACACCTTC,CASSPGTGVDYGYTF
NA,TRBV27,TRBJ1-2,TRBD1,TGTGCCAGCAGTCCCTCGATGGGGGACAGGTGGTATGGCTACACCTTC,CASSPSMGDRWYGYTF
NA,TRBV7-9,TRBJ1-1,NA,TGTGCCAGCAGCCCCGCCGCCTCCCAGGGGCTGAGGGTGAATAATGAAGCTTTCTTT,CASSPAASQGLRVNNEAFF
few,TRBV2,TRBJ2-4,NA,TGTGCCAGCCATGGAGACATTCAGTACTTC,CASHGDIQYF
NA,TRBV10-2,TRBJ1-4,TRBD1,TGCGCCAGCAGCAAAAATTTAGGGACAGCGTCGGAAAAACTGTTTTTT,CASSKNLGTASEKLFF
NA,TRBV27,TRBJ1-2,NA,TGTGCCAGCAGAGGGGTGTTGGTGGGCTACACCTTC,CASRGVLVGYTF
NA,TRBV27,TRBJ1-2,TRBD1,TGTGCCAGCAGTCGGGTGGGACAGGGATCCTATGGCTACACCTTC,CASSRVGQGSYGYTF
NA,TRBV30,TRBJ2-7,NA,TGTGCCTGGAGTGGGCCAGGTGTCTCCTACGAGCAGTACTTC,CAWSGPGVSYEQYF
once,TRBV19,TRBJ1-2,NA,TGTGCCAGTAGTATCAGGGGCCCTCCTAACTATGGCTACACCTTC,CASSIRGPPNYGYTF
NA,TRBV5-1,TRBJ2-3,NA,TGCGCCAGCAGCTTTTATAGGGGGTCTAGCACAGATACGCAGTATTTT,CASSFYRGSSTDTQYF
NA,TRBV13,TRBJ1-6,NA,TGTGCCAGCAGTCCAACAGAGAATAATTCACCCCTCCACTTT,CASSPTENNSPLHF
NA,TRBV5-4,TRBJ2-3,TRBD2,TGTGCCAGCAGCCCCAGGACTAGCGGGGGGAGGGATACGCAGTATTTT,CASSPRTSGGRDTQYF
NA,TRBV13,TRBJ1-1,TRBD1,TGTGCCAGCAGCACGACAGTCGGACCAGGGGGCACTGAAGCTTTCTTT,CASSTTVGPGGTEAFF
NA,TRBV15,TRBJ1-5,NA,TGTGCCACCAGCTGGGGAGCGGAAGATACCCAGCATTTT,CATSWGAEDTQHF
NA,TRBV7-9,TRBJ2-4,TRBD1,TGTGCCAGCAGCGGTACAGGGGGTAGCAACATTCAGTACTTC,CASSGTGGSNIQYF